Listed below are T cell receptor beta chains from one sample, sequenced in a study of blood T cell repertoires in COVID-19. Profiling relied on immunoSEQ multiplex PCR, and the TCRdb table lists in-frame clones only, not all of them. The sample holds roughly 240,000 clones; roughly 80% are singletons and the top ten take about 4.8%. Material for sequencing was peripheral blood. The receptors come from a woman between 65 and 79 years old with acute or convalescent COVID-19. CDR3s include the opening cysteine and the closing phenylalanine or tryptophan. The size field is filled for only some rows; it gives once, few, many or a size class.

cdr3_length	v_call	j_call	clone_size	cdr3_aa
13	TRBV3-1/TRBV3-2	TRBJ1-1	.	CASSPGDRSEAFF
13	TRBV7-2	TRBJ2-2	many	CASSLVGVGELFF
17	TRBV7-2	TRBJ2-5	once	CASSSAGTSGGWETQYF
14	TRBV5-1	TRBJ1-5	.	CASSLEGGSQPQHF
14	TRBV7-2	TRBJ1-2	.	CASSFVAGDYGYTF
11	TRBV20-1	TRBJ2-1	once	CSAFRGVEQFF
17	TRBV5-1	TRBJ1-4	.	CASSLRDRGPSGEKLFF
14	TRBV2	TRBJ1-4	.	CASRGGREGEKLFF
14	TRBV21-1	TRBJ1-1	.	CAWVRERGNTEAFF
14	TRBV2	TRBJ2-2	.	CASSPQGMAGELFF
16	TRBV4-3	TRBJ1-2	.	CASSLDAARRANGYTF
16	TRBV27	TRBJ1-6	.	CASSSRTAFDNSPLHF
14	TRBV27	TRBJ1-6	once	CASSAGVSNSPLHF
16	TRBV5-5	TRBJ2-1	.	CASSSEPLAGAAEQFF
15	TRBV6-4	TRBJ2-5	.	CASSVAAGAVETQYF
16	TRBV11-2	TRBJ2-1	.	CASSALTGMPYNEQFF
17	TRBV5-1	TRBJ2-6	.	CASSLAEGALGANVLTF
15	TRBV9	TRBJ1-3	.	CASSVSPGVKDTIYF
14	TRBV10-3	TRBJ1-1	.	CAISESTGNTEAFF
15	TRBV5-1	TRBJ2-7	few	CASTFQAGNTYEQYF
13	TRBV3-1/TRBV3-2	TRBJ1-2	.	CASSQSNPMGYTF
14	TRBV7-9	TRBJ1-2	.	CASSLEAGSYGYTF